The text below deals with one T cell receptor (beta chain). These data belong to a study of T cell changes during pregnancy in multiple sclerosis. There are 14 residues in the CDR3. V was pared by 10 bases and J by 4 bases, with 17 bases between. Germline assignment: CDR1 MDHEN and CDR2 SYDVKM. The table came from immunoSEQ multiplex PCR; TCRdb's copy has only in-frame clones and leaves some out. The table has 40,000 to 50,000 clones, 91% seen once. The TCR was taken from a female donor in good health, enrolled as a control in a pregnancy study. V is TRBV28 and J is TRBJ2-1; a weak D match, TRBD1 (6 bases). Sample: CD4+ T cells from peripheral blood mononuclear cells, taken after pregnancy. The CDR3 is CATQQGRGYNEQFF. CDR3 in DNA: TGTGCCACCCAACAGGGAAGGGGGTACAATGAGCAGTTCTTC.